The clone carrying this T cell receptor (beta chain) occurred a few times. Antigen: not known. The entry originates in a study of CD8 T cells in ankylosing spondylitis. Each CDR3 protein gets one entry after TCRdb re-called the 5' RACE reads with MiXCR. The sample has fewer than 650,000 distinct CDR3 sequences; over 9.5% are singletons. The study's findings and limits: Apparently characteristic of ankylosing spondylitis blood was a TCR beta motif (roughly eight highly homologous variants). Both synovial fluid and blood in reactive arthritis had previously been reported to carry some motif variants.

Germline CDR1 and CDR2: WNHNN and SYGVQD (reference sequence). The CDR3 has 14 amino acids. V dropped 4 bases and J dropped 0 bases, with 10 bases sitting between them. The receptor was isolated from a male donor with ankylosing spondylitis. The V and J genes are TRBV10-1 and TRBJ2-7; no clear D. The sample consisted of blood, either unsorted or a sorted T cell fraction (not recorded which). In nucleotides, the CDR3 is TGCGCCAGCAGTGTTGCCAGCAGCTCCTACGAGCAGTACTTC. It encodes CASSVASSSYEQYF.